A single T cell receptor beta chain is shown here with its context. This sample was taken from a study of blood T cell repertoires in COVID-19. Study-wide background: From T cells, B-cell-depleted T cells, or PBMCs came the material, which was cDNA or gDNA.

Per the germline V gene, CDR1 is KGHSH and CDR2 is LQKENI. The junction had 15 bases not matched to a gene; V was cut back by 6 bases and J by 8 bases. CDR3 size: 15 residues. Profiling relied on immunoSEQ multiplex PCR, and the TCRdb table lists in-frame clones only, not all of them. Of some 210,000 clones listed, about 92% are singletons. The chain couples TRBV18 to TRBJ1-2, with 7 bases aligning to TRBD1. The receptor was derived from a man aged 25-45 years with acute or convalescent COVID-19. Material for sequencing was peripheral blood. Written as DNA, the CDR3 is TGTGCCAGCTCCCAGAGTACCGGGACAGTGAAGGGCTACACCTTC. The encoded protein is CASSQSTGTVKGYTF. Full variable domain (missing parts from reference TRBV18 and TRBJ1-2): NAGVMQNPRHLVRRRGQEARLRCSPMKGHSHVYWYRQLPEEGLKFMVYLQKENIIDESGMPKERFSAEFPKEGPSILRIQQVVRGDSAAYFCASSQSTGTVKGYTFGSGTRLTVV.